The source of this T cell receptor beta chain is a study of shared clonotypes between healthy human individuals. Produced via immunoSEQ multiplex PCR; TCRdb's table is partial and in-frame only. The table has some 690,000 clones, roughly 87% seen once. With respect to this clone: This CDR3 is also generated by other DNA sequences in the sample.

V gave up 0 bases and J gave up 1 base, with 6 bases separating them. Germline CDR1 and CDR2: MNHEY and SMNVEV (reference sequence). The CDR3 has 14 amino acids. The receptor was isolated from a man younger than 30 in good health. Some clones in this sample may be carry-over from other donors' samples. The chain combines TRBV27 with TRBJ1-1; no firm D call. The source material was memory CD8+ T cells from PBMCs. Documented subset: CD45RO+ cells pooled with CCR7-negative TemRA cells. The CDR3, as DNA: TGTGCCAGCAGTTTATCGAGATCGAACACTGAAGCTTTCTTT. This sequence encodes CASSLSRSNTEAFF.